This is a list of T cell receptor beta chains from one sample in a study of cytomegalovirus exposure and HLA in healthy donors. Method: immunoSEQ multiplex PCR; TCRdb's copy keeps in-frame clones and lacks some. The sample contains tens of thousands of clones, around 84% of which appear only once. Source material: PBMCs. These TCRs come from a woman aged 40 to 50 in good health and CMV-seropositive. The CDR3 runs from the conserved cysteine through the conserved F or W. D genes are given only for firm matches. Size tells how often a clone was seen (once, few, many) or the class of an expanded clone, and some rows leave it out.

clone_size	d_call	j_call	v_call	cdr3_aa	cdr3_nt
NA	NA	TRBJ1-1	TRBV7-8	CASSATRINTEAFF	TGTGCCAGCAGCGCGACACGGATCAACACTGAAGCTTTCTTT
NA	NA	TRBJ2-1	TRBV5-5	CASSSPTYNEQFF	TGTGCCAGCAGCTCCCCGACTTACAATGAGCAGTTCTTC
NA	NA	TRBJ1-2	TRBV28	CASITALPDGYTF	TGTGCCAGCATAACAGCCCTTCCGGATGGCTACACCTTC
NA	NA	TRBJ2-7	TRBV28	CASISQGYEQYF	TGTGCCAGCATCTCCCAGGGCTACGAGCAGTACTTC
NA	TRBD1	TRBJ1-6	TRBV9	CASSRGDRYNSPLHF	TGTGCCAGCAGCAGGGGGGACAGATATAATTCACCCCTCCACTTT
NA	NA	TRBJ2-7	TRBV11-2	CASSPGGSSYEQYF	TGTGCCAGCAGCCCCGGTGGGAGCTCCTACGAGCAGTACTTC
once	NA	TRBJ2-1	TRBV4-3	CASSVGASYNEQLF	TGCGCCAGCAGCGTTGGGGCGTCATACAATGAGCAGCTCTTC
NA	NA	TRBJ2-1	TRBV5-5	CASSLDHRVWNEQFF	TGTGCCAGCAGCTTGGACCACAGGGTATGGAATGAGCAGTTCTTC
NA	NA	TRBJ1-4	TRBV10-3	CAISKQGPNEKLFF	TGTGCCATCAGTAAACAGGGACCTAATGAAAAACTGTTTTTT
NA	NA	TRBJ1-4	TRBV5-6	CASSSFNEKLFF	TGTGCCAGCAGCTCCTTCAATGAAAAACTGTTTTTT
NA	NA	TRBJ2-2	TRBV19	CASSIDRGNTGELFF	TGTGCCAGTAGTATAGATCGGGGAAACACCGGGGAGCTGTTTTTT
NA	TRBD2	TRBJ2-7	TRBV9	CASSGTSGYEQYF	TGTGCCAGCAGCGGGACTAGCGGCTACGAGCAGTACTTC
NA	NA	TRBJ1-1	TRBV2	CARRGEGEAFF	TGTGCCAGGCGGGGAGAAGGTGAAGCTTTCTTT
NA	NA	TRBJ1-2	TRBV28	CASSLSGNYGYTF	TGTGCCAGCAGTTTGTCGGGGAACTATGGCTACACCTTC
NA	NA	TRBJ1-2	TRBV28	CASSTGTGDLNYGYTF	TGTGCCAGCAGTACCGGGACGGGAGACCTTAACTATGGCTACACCTTC
NA	NA	TRBJ1-1	TRBV5-6	CASSQGWRDTEAFF	TGTGCCAGCAGCCAGGGGTGGCGGGACACTGAAGCTTTCTTT
NA	NA	TRBJ2-3	TRBV19	CASSIGQGYTDTQYF	TGTGCCAGTAGTATAGGCCAGGGGTACACAGATACGCAGTATTTT
NA	NA	TRBJ2-2	TRBV9	CASSVFEGTGELFF	TGTGCCAGCAGCGTTTTTGAGGGAACCGGGGAGCTGTTTTTT
once	NA	TRBJ1-4	TRBV19	CASSMGGRREKLFF	TGTGCCAGTAGTATGGGAGGGAGGCGAGAAAAACTGTTTTTT
NA	TRBD1	TRBJ1-2	TRBV18	CASSPRRDSYGYTF	TGTGCCAGCTCACCAAGGCGGGACAGCTACGGCTACACCTTC
NA	TRBD1	TRBJ1-2	TRBV5-1	CASSSGQGAYGYTF	TGCGCCAGCAGCTCGGGACAGGGGGCCTATGGCTACACCTTC
NA	NA	TRBJ1-4	TRBV10-3	CAISPGVANEKLFF	TGTGCCATCAGCCCAGGGGTAGCTAATGAAAAACTGTTTTTT
NA	NA	TRBJ2-2	TRBV10-3	CAIGGAANTGELFF	TGTGCCATCGGGGGGGCAGCGAACACCGGGGAGCTGTTTTTT
NA	NA	TRBJ2-7	TRBV6-5	CASRREDLYEQYF	TGTGCCAGCAGAAGAGAGGATCTTTACGAGCAGTACTTC
NA	NA	TRBJ1-2	TRBV6-1	CASDVLGASNGYTF	TGTGCCAGCGATGTTCTGGGGGCCTCAAATGGCTACACCTTC
once	TRBD1	TRBJ2-6	TRBV5-1	CASSWTGVGSSGANVLTF	TGCGCCAGCAGCTGGACAGGGGTCGGGAGCTCTGGGGCCAACGTCCTGACTTTC
once	NA	TRBJ2-1	TRBV6-1	CATYGDNYNEQFF	TGTGCCACCTACGGCGACAACTACAATGAGCAGTTCTTC
NA	TRBD1	TRBJ1-5	TRBV15	CATSRIGTGVNQPQHF	TGTGCCACCAGCAGAATTGGGACAGGGGTCAATCAGCCCCAGCATTTT
NA	NA	TRBJ1-4	TRBV28	CASSFPRYNEKLFF	TGTGCCAGCAGTTTCCCCAGGTATAATGAAAAACTGTTTTTT
once	NA	TRBJ2-1	TRBV5-1	CASSPRGPDEQFF	TGCGCCAGCAGCCCGCGTGGGCCGGATGAGCAGTTCTTC
NA	TRBD1	TRBJ1-5	TRBV6-5	CASSQGQGGNQPQHF	TGTGCCAGCAGCCAGGGACAGGGGGGCAATCAGCCCCAGCATTTT
NA	NA	TRBJ2-1	TRBV28	CASSSGLAVSEQFF	TGTGCCAGCAGTTCTGGCCTTGCCGTGTCTGAGCAGTTCTTC
NA	NA	TRBJ1-6	TRBV28	CASSLHRAVNSPLHF	TGTGCCAGCAGCCTTCACAGGGCGGTTAATTCACCCCTCCACTTT
NA	NA	TRBJ1-2	TRBV13	CASSRTEYGYTF	TGTGCCAGCAGTCGGACTGAGTATGGCTACACCTTC
NA	NA	TRBJ1-1	TRBV6-5	CASSSGVEAFF	TGTGCCAGCAGTTCCGGGGTTGAAGCTTTCTTT
NA	NA	TRBJ2-7	TRBV6-5	CASSRSDRLYEQYF	TGTGCCAGCAGTCGTTCGGACAGACTCTACGAGCAGTACTTC
NA	NA	TRBJ2-1	TRBV30	CAGGLGWHNEQFF	TGTGCCGGGGGACTGGGCTGGCACAATGAGCAGTTCTTC
few	NA	TRBJ2-2	TRBV4-2	CASSGYRSNTGELFF	TGTGCCAGCAGCGGGTACAGGTCAAACACCGGGGAGCTGTTTTTT
few	NA	TRBJ1-5	TRBV7-2	CASSLGQRQPQHF	TGTGCCAGCAGCTTAGGTCAGCGGCAGCCCCAGCATTTT
NA	TRBD1	TRBJ1-1	TRBV7-3	CASSSTGGGNTEAFF	TGTGCCAGCAGCTCCACAGGGGGCGGAAACACTGAAGCTTTCTTT
NA	TRBD1	TRBJ1-4	TRBV19	CASPSQHRDRGTGANEKLFF	TGTGCCAGTCCATCCCAGCACCGGGACAGGGGGACTGGGGCTAATGAAAAACTGTTTTTT
few	TRBD1	TRBJ2-7	TRBV28	CASSPRPTGSHEQYF	TGTGCCAGCAGCCCCCGTCCGACAGGGTCCCACGAGCAGTACTTC
NA	TRBD1	TRBJ1-1	TRBV5-5	CASSLALDRGTEAFF	TGTGCCAGCAGCTTGGCCCTAGACAGGGGTACTGAAGCTTTCTTT
NA	NA	TRBJ2-1	TRBV6-5	CASSPTWGRNNEQFF	TGTGCCAGCAGCCCTACCTGGGGCAGAAACAATGAGCAGTTCTTC
once	NA	TRBJ2-2	TRBV5-1	CASSSGGQYTGELFF	TGCGCCAGCTCCAGTGGAGGGCAATACACCGGGGAGCTGTTTTTT
NA	TRBD1	TRBJ1-4	TRBV10-1	CASSVCKGAGRKLFF	TGCGCCAGCAGTGTGTGTAAGGGGGCAGGGAGGAAACTGTTTTTT
NA	TRBD2	TRBJ2-2	TRBV7-2	CASSRLAMNTGELFF	TGTGCCAGCAGCCGACTAGCGATGAACACCGGGGAGCTGTTTTTT
NA	TRBD1	TRBJ2-7	TRBV28	CASSLHGTGTRRYF	TGTGCCAGCAGTTTACACGGGACAGGGACGCGGCGGTACTTC
NA	TRBD1	TRBJ2-3	TRBV6-7	CARNRGATDTQYF	TGTGCCAGGAACAGGGGGGCCACAGATACGCAGTATTTT
NA	TRBD1	TRBJ1-6	TRBV18	CASSPGTGGINSPLHF	TGTGCCAGCTCTCCTGGGACAGGGGGCATTAATTCACCCCTCCACTTT
few	TRBD2	TRBJ2-5	TRBV19	CASSIVFSGGHETQYF	TGTGCCAGTAGTATAGTCTTTAGCGGGGGACACGAGACCCAGTACTTC
NA	NA	TRBJ2-5	TRBV18	CASSPATGGQETQYF	TGTGCCAGCTCACCCGCGACAGGTGGGCAAGAGACCCAGTACTTC